These 10 T cell receptor beta chains share one sample of origin, sequenced in a study of T-cell reconstitution after alpha-beta-depleted transplantation in children. It was with unique molecular identifiers that the TCRbeta library was prepared. TCRdb re-called the PCR reads through MiXCR, storing one row per CDR3 protein. The table records a few hundred thousand distinct CDR3 sequences, roughly 11% of them present only once. The sequencing here drew on PBMCs from the stem cell graft donor, taken from the stem cell graft. These receptors were collected from a human donor who donated a stem cell graft to a child with acute myeloid leukemia.

This clonotype occurred a few times. V is TRBV7-3 and J is TRBJ2-2; D may be TRBD1 (5 bases). The V gene's germline CDR1 is SGHTA and CDR2 FQGTGA. The CDR3 consists of 13 residues. With 5 bases removed from V and 3 bases from J, the gap between germline ends came to 7 bases. CDR3 nucleotides: TGTGCCAGCAGCAGACAGTACACCGGGGAGCTGTTTTTT. It specifies CASSRQYTGELFF.

There are many counts of this clonotype. This may stem from a read error, because a much larger clone lies one nucleotide away. The rearrangement links TRBV5-1 to TRBJ2-6, with 7 bases that match TRBD1. In germline, CDR1 is SGHRS, CDR2 YFSETQ. The length of the CDR3 is 17 residues. The CDR3 nucleotides read TGCGCCAGCAGCTGGAGACAGGGCTCCAGTGGGGCCAACGGCCTGACTTTC. Its translation is CASSWRQGSSGANGLTF.

This clonotype was picked up a small number of times. The CDR3: CASSIPKTVTNYGYTF. The CDR3 nucleotides read TGTGCCAGCAGTATCCCCAAGACAGTAACTAACTATGGCTACACCTTC. The J gene is TRBJ1-2, the V gene TRBV12-3 or TRBV12-4; tentatively, D is TRBD1 (5 bases). With 5 bases removed from V and 0 bases from J, the gap between germline ends came to 16 bases. The CDR3 loop spans 16 amino acids.

The sample holds a few counts of this clonotype. V gene TRBV9 combines with J gene TRBJ2-1; no clear D gene. Trimming took off 4 bases at V and 7 bases at J, with 18 bases between the two ends. From germline, CDR1 is SGDLS and CDR2 YYNGEE. The CDR3 is made up of 15 amino acids. CDR3 DNA: TGTGCCAGCAGCCCCCATCGAGGCCGGAGTAATGAGCAGTTCTTC. Its translation is CASSPHRGRSNEQFF.

The chain links TRBV5-6 to TRBJ1-6; perhaps TRBD1 as D (5 bases). The CDR3 has 16 residues. V lost 2 bases and J 1 base, leaving 10 bases between the germline ends. Germline CDR1 SGHDT, CDR2 YYEEEE. CDR3 in DNA: TGTGCCAGCAGCTTATCGACAGCATCCTATAATTCACCCCTCCACTTT. Translated: CASSLSTASYNSPLHF.

The chain couples TRBV7-2 to TRBJ1-5, with 8 positions matching TRBD1. The CDR3 contains 14 residues. CDR1 is SGHTA, CDR2 FQGNSA, per germline. V lost 5 bases, J lost 6 bases, and 6 bases stayed unmatched. For the CDR3, the DNA is TGTGCCAGCAGCCAAGACAGGGGTGCTCAGCCCCAGCATTTT. It yields the protein CASSQDRGAQPQHF.

This clonotype was counted a few times. The chain couples TRBV5-1 to TRBJ1-1, with TRBD1 as a possible D gene (5 bases). Germline V lookup: CDR1 SGHRS, CDR2 YFSETQ. V lost 1 base, J lost 0 bases, and 10 bases lay in between. This CDR3 is built from 15 residues. This CDR3 is CASSLRGELNTEAFF. The CDR3 nucleotides read TGCGCCAGCAGCTTGCGGGGCGAGTTGAACACTGAAGCTTTCTTT.

This sequence joins TRBV6-1 and TRBJ1-1; D is undetermined. V was clipped by 7 bases and J by 4 bases, with 10 bases between them. The CDR3 has 12 residues. CDR1 is MNHNS, CDR2 SASEGT, per germline. DNA of the CDR3: TGTGCCAGCACGGAAGGGTTCACTGAAGCTTTCTTT. Encoded protein: CASTEGFTEAFF.

This clonotype was observed a handful of times. The chain combines TRBV2 with TRBJ2-7; 9 nucleotides align to TRBD1. The CDR3 covers 15 residues. V dropped 6 bases and J dropped 6; count of bases not matched to a gene: 12. Germline CDR1 SNHLY, CDR2 FYNNEI. CDR3 in DNA: TGTGCCAGCAGAACCGGGACAGGGTCTTCGGGCGAGCAGTACTTC. Translation: CASRTGTGSSGEQYF.

This clonotype was seen more than once but under ten times. The rearrangement links TRBV20-1 to TRBJ2-1, with D perhaps assigned TRBD1 or TRBD2 (6 bases each). V was pared by 8 bases and J by 5 bases, with 19 bases between. Germline lookup yields CDR1 DFQATT and CDR2 SNEGSKA (reference sequence). The CDR3 is 14 amino acids. DNA of the CDR3: TGCAGTACTTTAGGGGGAGGAATCGACAATGAGCAGTTCTTC. This encodes CSTLGGGIDNEQFF.